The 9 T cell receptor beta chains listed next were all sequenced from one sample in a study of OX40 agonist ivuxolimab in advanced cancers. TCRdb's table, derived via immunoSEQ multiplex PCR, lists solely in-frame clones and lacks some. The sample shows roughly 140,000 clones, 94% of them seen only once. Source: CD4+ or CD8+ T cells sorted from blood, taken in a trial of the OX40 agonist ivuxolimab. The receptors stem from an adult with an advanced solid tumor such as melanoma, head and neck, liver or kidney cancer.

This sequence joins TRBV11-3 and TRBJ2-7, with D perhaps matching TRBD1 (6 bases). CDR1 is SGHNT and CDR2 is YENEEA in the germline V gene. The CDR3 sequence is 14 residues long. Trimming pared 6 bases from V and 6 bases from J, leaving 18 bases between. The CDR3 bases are TGTGCCAGCAGTCATGGGGCAGGGGCCGGCGAGCAGTACTTC. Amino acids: CASSHGAGAGEQYF. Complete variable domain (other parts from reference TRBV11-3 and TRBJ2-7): EAGVVQSPRYKIIEKKQPVAFWCNPISGHNTLYWYLQNLGQGPELLIRYENEEAVDDSQLPKDRFSAERLKGVDSTLKIQPAELGDSAVYLCASSHGAGAGEQYFGPGTRLTVT.

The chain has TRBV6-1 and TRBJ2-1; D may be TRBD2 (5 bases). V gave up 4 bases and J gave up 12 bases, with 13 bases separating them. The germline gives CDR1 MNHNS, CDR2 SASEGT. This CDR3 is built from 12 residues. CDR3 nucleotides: TGTGCCAGCAGTGGCTCGGGGTTTGGGCAGTTCTTC. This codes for CASSGSGFGQFF.

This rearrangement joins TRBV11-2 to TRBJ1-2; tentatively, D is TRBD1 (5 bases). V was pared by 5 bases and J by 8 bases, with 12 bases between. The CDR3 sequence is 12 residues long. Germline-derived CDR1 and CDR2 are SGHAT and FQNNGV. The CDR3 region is CASSPGAEGYTF. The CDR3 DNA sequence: TGTGCCAGCAGCCCCGGGGCGGAAGGCTACACCTTC.

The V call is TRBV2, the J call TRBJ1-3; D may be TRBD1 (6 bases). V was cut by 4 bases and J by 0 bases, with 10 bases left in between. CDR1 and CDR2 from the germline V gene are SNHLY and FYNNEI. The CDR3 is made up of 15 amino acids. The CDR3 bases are TGTGCCAGCAGTGTACAGGGAGTCTCTGGAAACACCATATATTTT. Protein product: CASSVQGVSGNTIYF.

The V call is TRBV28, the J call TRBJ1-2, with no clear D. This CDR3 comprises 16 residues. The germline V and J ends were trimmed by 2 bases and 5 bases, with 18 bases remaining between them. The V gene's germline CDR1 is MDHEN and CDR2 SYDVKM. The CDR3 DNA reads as TGTGCCAGCAGTTTAAATATTCTGTACCCCTATTATGGCTACACCTTC. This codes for CASSLNILYPYYGYTF.

In DNA, the CDR3 is TGTGCCAGCAGCGCCCGACCCTGGTCCGGAAACACCATATATTTT. It translates to CASSARPWSGNTIYF. This chain joins TRBV9 and TRBJ1-3; D is unresolved. Germline V gene sequence: CDR1 SGDLS, CDR2 YYNGEE. V was cut by 3 bases and J by 4 bases, with 14 bases left in between. The CDR3 spans 15 residues.

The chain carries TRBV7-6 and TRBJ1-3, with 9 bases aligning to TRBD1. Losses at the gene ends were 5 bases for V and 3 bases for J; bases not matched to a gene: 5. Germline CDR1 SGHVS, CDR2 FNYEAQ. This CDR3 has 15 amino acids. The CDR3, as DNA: TGTGCCAGCAGCAGCGGGACAGGGTATGGAAACACCATATATTTT. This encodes CASSSGTGYGNTIYF.

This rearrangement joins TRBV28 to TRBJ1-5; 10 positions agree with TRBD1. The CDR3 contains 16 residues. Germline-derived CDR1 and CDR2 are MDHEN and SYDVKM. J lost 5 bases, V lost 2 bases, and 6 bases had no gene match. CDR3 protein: CASSLPRTGGYQPQHF. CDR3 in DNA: TGTGCCAGCAGTTTACCTAGGACAGGGGGGTATCAGCCCCAGCATTTT. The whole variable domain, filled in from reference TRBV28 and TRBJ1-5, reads DVKVTQSSRYLVKRTGEKVFLECVQDMDHENMFWYRQDPGLGLRLIYFSYDVKMKEKGDIPEGYSVSREKKERFSLILESASTNQTSMYLCASSLPRTGGYQPQHFGDGTRLSIL.

Here the CDR3 DNA reads TGTGCCAGCAGCTTCTTGCCCTTTTTCCAAGCAGGGTCCTACGAGCAGTACTTC. Its protein is CASSFLPFFQAGSYEQYF. V gene TRBV7-8 combines with J gene TRBJ2-7, with TRBD1 as a possible D gene (5 bases). The CDR3 has 18 amino acids. Germline loops: CDR1 SGHVS, CDR2 FQNEAQ. V shed 3 bases and J shed 1 base, with 22 bases lying between them.